This T cell receptor (beta chain) was captured by sequencing in a study of siplizumab effects on memory and regulatory T cells (dated by TCRdb to the late 2010s). For the study in its entirety: The effect of the anti-CD2 antibody siplizumab on alloreactive T-cell subsets was examined in allogeneic mixed lymphocyte reactions constructed from human PBMCs.

Sorted unstimulated T cells, along with proliferating T cells recovered from mixed lymphocyte reactions, underwent TCRbeta CDR3 sequencing. Fresh whole blood from roughly 10 HLA-typed healthy donors was used to isolate PBMCs. To map where alloreactive clones came from, CD4+ non-regulatory T cells in the unstimulated state were FACS-sorted. Worth noting for this clone: The antigen it recognizes is unknown. Base qualities are not recorded, but no much larger clone differs from it by a single base.

The library was prepared using the immunoSEQ multiplex PCR assay. The deep sequencing platform assayed some 98,000 TCR templates per sample. Genomic DNA extracted from sorted T cells was the material used for TCRbeta CDR3 sequencing. Per the authors' processing: The R programming language was used for clonal analysis of the TCRbeta CDR3 data. Alloreactive CD4+ and CD8+ clones were identified by comparing unstimulated samples to CFSE-low samples taken after the reaction. Regulatory or non-regulatory origin was assigned to alloreactive CD4+ clones by matching of sequences to sorted unstimulated Treg and non-Treg repertoires. TCRdb limited this immuneACCESS table to in-frame rearrangements with V and J called. A share of clones is missing; checked studies link under half to unresolved V genes, and the rest is unexplained. For V, J and clone size, that table is used; D and trimming come from the DNA. This sample comprises 75,000 to 100,000 clones, 85% to 95% of them detected only once. Together, the top ten hold roughly 0.3% of the sample.

CDR1 SGHTS and CDR2 YDEGEE are derived from the germline V gene. V gives up 4 bases and J gives up 7 bases, and the segment between their germline ends measures 15 bases. Spanning cysteine to phenylalanine, the CDR3 consists of 14 amino acids. Only the CDR3 part of the read is kept: 42 bases, read in frame from the first base. What the authors observed across the whole study: In reactions with siplizumab, an average of around 70% of mappable alloreactive CD4+ clones were Treg-derived, compared with 25% to 30% in control reactions. The suppressive function of proliferating Tregs from siplizumab cultures was not functionally confirmed. The cumulative frequency of alloreactive sequences traceable to unstimulated CD4+ memory T cells was significantly reduced by siplizumab. Unstimulated naive T cells appeared more diverse than memory T cells, and naive cells seemed to contribute substantially to the alloresponse. Sequences below about 10^-5 frequency were poorly captured, so only a minor fraction of alloreactive clones could be mapped to unstimulated subsets. For roughly 80-96% of proliferating CD4+ or CD8+ clones, no naive or memory phenotype could be assigned.

The sequence was obtained from a human donor in good health. The V and J segments used are TRBV5-8 and TRBJ1-5, with the D gene uncertain. Sample: non-Treg CD4+ T cells sorted from blood. This specimen's cell subset or site label, per the study, means: FACS-sorted unstimulated CD4+ non-regulatory T cells. The CDR3 in this case is CASSRGRNTQPQHF. The sequenced DNA is TGTGCCAGCAGCCGGGGAAGAAACACACAGCCCCAGCATTTT. This CDR3, with the reference TRBV5-8 and TRBJ1-5 proteins standing in past its ends, gives the full variable domain EAGVTQSPTHLIKTRGQQATLRCSPISGHTSVYWYQQALGLGLQFLLWYDEGEERNRGNFPPRFSGRQFPNYSSELNVNALELEDSALYLCASSRGRNTQPQHFGDGTRLSIL.